This T cell receptor (beta chain) was obtained from a study of OX40 agonist ivuxolimab in advanced cancers. Study in general: Dose-escalation subjects each had hepatocellular carcinoma, melanoma, renal cell or head and neck cancer. Study outcomes and limitations: The antigens recognized by the expanded peripheral T cells, that is their antigen specificity, were not determined. Expanded clones belonging to CD8+ T cells outnumbered, on average, those of CD4+.

Sequencing was performed with immunoSEQ multiplex PCR; in TCRdb, only in-frame clones are kept and a portion is missing. The table has roughly 56,000 clones, less than 85% seen once. Details on this clone: Its antigen is as yet unknown.

Patients with autoimmune history or systemic immunosuppression were excluded. The CDR3 is made up of 15 amino acids. Trimming took 5 bases from V and 7 from J; bases not matched to a gene: 10. The germline gives CDR1 SEHNR, CDR2 FQNEAQ (reference sequence). Sequencing was performed on CD4+ or CD8+ T cells sorted from blood, taken in a trial of the OX40 agonist ivuxolimab. The clonotype originates from an adult with an advanced solid tumor such as melanoma, head and neck, liver or kidney cancer. V gene TRBV7-9 combines with J gene TRBJ2-7; 11 bases are shared with TRBD1. The CDR3 sequence is CASSQQGQGAGEQYF. CDR3 sequence (DNA): TGTGCCAGCAGCCAACAAGGACAGGGGGCTGGAGAGCAGTACTTC.